A selection of T cell receptor beta chains follows, all from one sample in a study of cytomegalovirus exposure and HLA in healthy donors. The protocol was immunoSEQ multiplex PCR, while the TCRdb copy is restricted to in-frame clones and leaves out a portion. The table lists 85,000 to 120,000 clones, 71% of them singletons, with roughly 2.8% in the top ten. The sample comprised PBMCs. These receptors all come from a female donor in good health and CMV-seronegative. Each CDR3 is given with its conserved first and last residue. Fields, in order: CDR3 DNA, CDR3 protein, V gene, clone size, D gene, J gene. A D gene is named only where the DNA matches it firmly. The size field is filled for only some rows; it gives once, few, many or a size class.

DNA: TGTGCCAGCAGCCTACGTATAGGGGACAATCAGCCCCAGCATTTT; CDR3: CASSLRIGDNQPQHF; V: TRBV11-2; size: -; D: -; J: TRBJ1-5
DNA: TGTGCCAGCAGTTCGGGACTAGCGGAGGGGGAGACCCAGTACTTC; CDR3: CASSSGLAEGETQYF; V: TRBV27; size: -; D: TRBD2; J: TRBJ2-5
DNA: TGTGCCAGCAGCAGACAGGGGATCACCGGGGAGCTGTTTTTT; CDR3: CASSRQGITGELFF; V: TRBV6-1; size: few; D: TRBD1; J: TRBJ2-2
DNA: TGTGCCAGCGGTACTAGCGCCATAGATACGCAGTATTTT; CDR3: CASGTSAIDTQYF; V: TRBV27; size: -; D: TRBD2; J: TRBJ2-3
DNA: TGTGCCAGCAGCTTGGAGGGCAGGGACTATGGCTACACCTTC; CDR3: CASSLEGRDYGYTF; V: TRBV5-4; size: -; D: -; J: TRBJ1-2
DNA: TGTGCTAGTGGCCCGACTGGATACGAGCAGTACTTC; CDR3: CASGPTGYEQYF; V: TRBV12-5; size: -; D: -; J: TRBJ2-7
DNA: TGTGCCAGCAGCTTCAGGGACACTGAAGCTTTCTTT; CDR3: CASSFRDTEAFF; V: TRBV5-5; size: medium-sized; D: -; J: TRBJ1-1
DNA: TGTGCCAGCAGCTTGCCGGGAGGGTCGAACAATGAGCAGTTCTTC; CDR3: CASSLPGGSNNEQFF; V: TRBV5-4; size: -; D: TRBD2; J: TRBJ2-1
DNA: TGTGCCAGCAGTTTCAGGGGTCCTCAGCCCCAGCATTTT; CDR3: CASSFRGPQPQHF; V: TRBV27; size: -; D: -; J: TRBJ1-5
DNA: TGTGCCAGTAGTATGTCGAGGAGGCAAGAGACCCAGTACTTC; CDR3: CASSMSRRQETQYF; V: TRBV19; size: -; D: -; J: TRBJ2-5
DNA: TGTGCCTGGAGTGTACGATCGGGATCCTACGAGCAGTACTTC; CDR3: CAWSVRSGSYEQYF; V: TRBV30; size: -; D: -; J: TRBJ2-7
DNA: TGTGCCAGCAGCGCACGACAGGGCGGCTACTACGAGCAGTACTTC; CDR3: CASSARQGGYYEQYF; V: TRBV14; size: -; D: TRBD1; J: TRBJ2-7
DNA: TGCGCCAGCAGCTGGGGCCAATCCTACGAGCAGTACTTC; CDR3: CASSWGQSYEQYF; V: TRBV5-1; size: once; D: -; J: TRBJ2-7
DNA: TGTGCCAGCAGTTCAGGTAGGGGGCGCTTGCAGTACTTC; CDR3: CASSSGRGRLQYF; V: TRBV27; size: -; D: TRBD1; J: TRBJ2-7
DNA: TGTGCCAGCAGCGTACAGGGGGTCCCCTACTATGGCTACACCTTC; CDR3: CASSVQGVPYYGYTF; V: TRBV9; size: few; D: TRBD1; J: TRBJ1-2
DNA: TGTGCCAGCAGCTTGGGGGGAGGAGTCGGGCAAGAGACCCAGTACTTC; CDR3: CASSLGGGVGQETQYF; V: TRBV11-3; size: -; D: -; J: TRBJ2-5
DNA: TGTGCCAGTAGTATAGCCGGGACTAGCGGGAGCTCCTACAATGAGCAGTTCTTC; CDR3: CASSIAGTSGSSYNEQFF; V: TRBV19; size: -; D: TRBD2; J: TRBJ2-1
DNA: TGTGCCAGCAGCTTTACAGGATCCGGGGGTCTTGGCGGCTACACCTTC; CDR3: CASSFTGSGGLGGYTF; V: TRBV5-5; size: -; D: -; J: TRBJ1-2
DNA: TGCGCCAGCAGCTTGGTTCCTAGAACCCACGAGCAGTACTTC; CDR3: CASSLVPRTHEQYF; V: TRBV5-1; size: -; D: -; J: TRBJ2-7
DNA: TGTGCCAGCAGTTACGCGCCAGGGCAGGGCGAAGCTTTCTTT; CDR3: CASSYAPGQGEAFF; V: TRBV6-5; size: -; D: -; J: TRBJ1-1
DNA: TGTGCCAGCAAAGAGACAGAATATGGCTACACCTTC; CDR3: CASKETEYGYTF; V: TRBV6-1; size: -; D: -; J: TRBJ1-2
DNA: TGTGCCAGCAGAGGCGGGGGGAATCGCAATGAGCAGTTCTTC; CDR3: CASRGGGNRNEQFF; V: TRBV4-2; size: -; D: TRBD2; J: TRBJ2-1